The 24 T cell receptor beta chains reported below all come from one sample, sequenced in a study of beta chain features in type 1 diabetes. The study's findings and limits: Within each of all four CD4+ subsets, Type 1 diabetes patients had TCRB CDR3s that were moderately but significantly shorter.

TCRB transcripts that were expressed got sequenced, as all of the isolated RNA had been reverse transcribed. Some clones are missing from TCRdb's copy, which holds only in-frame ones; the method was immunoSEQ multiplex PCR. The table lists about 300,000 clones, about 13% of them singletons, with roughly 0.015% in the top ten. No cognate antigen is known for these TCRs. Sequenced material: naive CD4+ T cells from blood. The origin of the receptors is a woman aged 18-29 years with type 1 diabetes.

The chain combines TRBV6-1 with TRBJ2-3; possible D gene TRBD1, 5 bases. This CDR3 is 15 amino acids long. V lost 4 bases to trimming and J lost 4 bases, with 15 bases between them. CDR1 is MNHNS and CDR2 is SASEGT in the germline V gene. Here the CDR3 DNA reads TGTGCCAGCAGTGTTGGGGCCTTTCGCCCAGATACGCAGTATTTT. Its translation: CASSVGAFRPDTQYF.

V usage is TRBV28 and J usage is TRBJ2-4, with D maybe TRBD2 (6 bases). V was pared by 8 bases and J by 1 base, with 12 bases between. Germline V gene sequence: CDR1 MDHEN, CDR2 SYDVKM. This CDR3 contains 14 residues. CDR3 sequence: CASFGGMAKNIQYF. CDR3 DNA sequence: TGTGCCAGCTTCGGCGGGATGGCCAAAAACATTCAGTACTTC.

The DNA of the CDR3 is TGTGCCAGCAGTTTTCGAGCGGGTCTTCGCTACAATGAGCAGTTCTTC. Protein sequence: CASSFRAGLRYNEQFF. The V call is TRBV27, the J call TRBJ2-1, with D possibly being TRBD2 (6 bases). V was clipped by 3 bases and J by 3 bases, with 15 bases between them. Germline V gene lookup returns CDR1 MNHEY and CDR2 SMNVEV (reference sequence). The CDR3 covers 16 residues.

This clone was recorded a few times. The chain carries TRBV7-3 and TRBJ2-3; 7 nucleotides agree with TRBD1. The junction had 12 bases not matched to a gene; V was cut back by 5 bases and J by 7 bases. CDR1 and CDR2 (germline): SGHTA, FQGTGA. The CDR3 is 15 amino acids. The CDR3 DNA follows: TGTGCCAGCAGCCGTCAACAGGGGAATCGAAATACGCAGTATTTT. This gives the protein CASSRQQGNRNTQYF. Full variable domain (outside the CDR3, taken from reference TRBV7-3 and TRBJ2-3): GAGVSQTPSNKVTEKGKYVELRCDPISGHTALYWYRQSLGQGPEFLIYFQGTGAADDSGLPNDRFFAVRPEGSVSTLKIQRTERGDSAVYLCASSRQQGNRNTQYFGPGTRLTVL.

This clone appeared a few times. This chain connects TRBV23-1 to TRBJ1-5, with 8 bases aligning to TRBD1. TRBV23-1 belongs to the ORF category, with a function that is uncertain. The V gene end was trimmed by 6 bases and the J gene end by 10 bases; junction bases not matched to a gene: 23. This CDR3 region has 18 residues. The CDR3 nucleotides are TGCGCCAGCAGACAGGGGACAGGCGCGCGGATTTGCAATCGTCCCCAGCATTTT. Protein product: CASRQGTGARICNRPQHF.

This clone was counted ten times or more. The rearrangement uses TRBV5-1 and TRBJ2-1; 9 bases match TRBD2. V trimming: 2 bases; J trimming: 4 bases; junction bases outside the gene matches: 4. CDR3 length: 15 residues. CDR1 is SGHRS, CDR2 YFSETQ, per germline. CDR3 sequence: CASSFGTSWYNEQFF. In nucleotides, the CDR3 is TGCGCCAGCAGCTTCGGGACTAGCTGGTACAATGAGCAGTTCTTC.

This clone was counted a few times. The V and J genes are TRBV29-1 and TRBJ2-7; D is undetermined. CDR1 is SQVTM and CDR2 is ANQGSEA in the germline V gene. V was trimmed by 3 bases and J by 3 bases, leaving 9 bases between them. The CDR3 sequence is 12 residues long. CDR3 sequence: CSVELVSYEQYF. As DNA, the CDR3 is TGCAGCGTTGAGTTGGTCAGCTACGAGCAGTACTTC.

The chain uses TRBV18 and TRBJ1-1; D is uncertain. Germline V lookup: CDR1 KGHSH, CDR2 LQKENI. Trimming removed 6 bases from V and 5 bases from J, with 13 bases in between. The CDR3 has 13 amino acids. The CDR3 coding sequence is TGTGCCAGCTCGTCGGGATTGGAAACTGAAGCTTTCTTT. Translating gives CASSSGLETEAFF.

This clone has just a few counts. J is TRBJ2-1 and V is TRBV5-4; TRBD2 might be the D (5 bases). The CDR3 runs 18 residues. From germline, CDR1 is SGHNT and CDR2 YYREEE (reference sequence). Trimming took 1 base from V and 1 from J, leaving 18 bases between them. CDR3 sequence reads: CASSLPGTQGGSYNEQFF. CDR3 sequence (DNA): TGTGCCAGCAGCTTGCCAGGTACCCAAGGCGGGTCCTACAATGAGCAGTTCTTC.

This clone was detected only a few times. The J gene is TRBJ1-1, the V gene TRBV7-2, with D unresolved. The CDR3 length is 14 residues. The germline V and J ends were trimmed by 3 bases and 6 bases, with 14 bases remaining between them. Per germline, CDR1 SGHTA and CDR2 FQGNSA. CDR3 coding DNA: TGTGCCAGCAGCTTCGTCGAGGGTTCGCCTGAAGCTTTCTTT. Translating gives CASSFVEGSPEAFF. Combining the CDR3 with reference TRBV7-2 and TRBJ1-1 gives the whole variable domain GAGVSQSPSNKVTEKGKDVELRCDPISGHTALYWYRQSLGQGLEFLIYFQGNSAPDKSGLPSDRFSAERTGGSVSTLTIQRTQQEDSAVYLCASSFVEGSPEAFFGQGTRLTVV.

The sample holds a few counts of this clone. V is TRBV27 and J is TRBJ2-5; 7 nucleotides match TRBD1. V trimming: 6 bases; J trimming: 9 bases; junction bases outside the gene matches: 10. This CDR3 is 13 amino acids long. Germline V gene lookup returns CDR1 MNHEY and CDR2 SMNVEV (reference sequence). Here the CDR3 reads CASSKAGGPAQYF. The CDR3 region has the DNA TGTGCCAGCAGCAAAGCAGGGGGTCCGGCCCAGTACTTC.

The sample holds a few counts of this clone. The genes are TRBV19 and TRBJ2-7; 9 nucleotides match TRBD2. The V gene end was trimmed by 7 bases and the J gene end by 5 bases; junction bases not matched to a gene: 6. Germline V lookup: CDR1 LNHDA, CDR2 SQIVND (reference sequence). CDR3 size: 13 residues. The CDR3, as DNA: TGTGCCAGTAATAGCGGGAGTGGCCACGAGCAGTACTTC. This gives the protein CASNSGSGHEQYF.

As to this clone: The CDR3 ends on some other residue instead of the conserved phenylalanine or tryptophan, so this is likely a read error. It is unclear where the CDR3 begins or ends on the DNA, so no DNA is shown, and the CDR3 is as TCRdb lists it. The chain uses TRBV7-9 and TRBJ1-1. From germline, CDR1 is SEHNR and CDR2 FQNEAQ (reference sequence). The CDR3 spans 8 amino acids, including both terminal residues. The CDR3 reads CASSLGEA.

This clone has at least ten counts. CDR3 sequence: CSVVQREASYEQYF. CDR3 bases: TGCAGCGTTGTCCAGCGGGAGGCCTCCTACGAGCAGTACTTC. J is TRBJ2-7 and V is TRBV29-1, with 9 bases aligning to TRBD2. Unmatched junction bases numbered 4, after V lost 4 bases and J lost 0 bases. There are 14 residues in the CDR3. The germline gives CDR1 SQVTM, CDR2 ANQGSEA.

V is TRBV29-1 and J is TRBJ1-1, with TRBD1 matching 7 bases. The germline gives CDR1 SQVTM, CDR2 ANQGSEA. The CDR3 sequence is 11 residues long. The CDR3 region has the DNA TGCCCGAGGGGGCGACGCACTGAAGCTTTCTTT. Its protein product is CPRGRRTEAFF.

The CDR3 coding sequence is TGCGCCAGCAGTGAGTCGGGCGCGATACCGAACACCGGGGAGCTGTTTTTT. This sequence encodes CASSESGAIPNTGELFF. V and J are TRBV10-1 and TRBJ2-2; no clear D. Per germline, CDR1 WNHNN and CDR2 SYGVQD (reference sequence). The CDR3 sequence is 17 residues long. V was pared by 0 bases and J by 0 bases, with 11 bases between.

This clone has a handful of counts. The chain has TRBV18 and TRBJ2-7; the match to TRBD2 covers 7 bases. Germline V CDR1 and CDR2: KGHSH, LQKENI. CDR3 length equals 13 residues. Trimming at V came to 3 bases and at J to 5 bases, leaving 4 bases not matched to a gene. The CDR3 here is CASSPGLRDEQYV. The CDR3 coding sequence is TGTGCCAGCTCACCGGGACTAAGGGACGAGCAGTACGTC.

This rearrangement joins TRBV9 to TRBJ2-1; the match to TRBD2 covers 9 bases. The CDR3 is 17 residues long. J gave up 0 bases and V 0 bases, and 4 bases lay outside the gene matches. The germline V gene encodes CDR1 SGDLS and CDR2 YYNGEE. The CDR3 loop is CASSVGSGGSSYNEQFF. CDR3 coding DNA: TGTGCCAGCAGCGTAGGGAGCGGGGGGAGCTCCTACAATGAGCAGTTCTTC. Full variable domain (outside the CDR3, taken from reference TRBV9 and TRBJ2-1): DSGVTQTPKHLITATGQRVTLRCSPRSGDLSVYWYQQSLDQGLQFLIQYYNGEERAKGNILERFSAQQFPDLHSELNLSSLELGDSALYFCASSVGSGGSSYNEQFFGPGTRLTVL.

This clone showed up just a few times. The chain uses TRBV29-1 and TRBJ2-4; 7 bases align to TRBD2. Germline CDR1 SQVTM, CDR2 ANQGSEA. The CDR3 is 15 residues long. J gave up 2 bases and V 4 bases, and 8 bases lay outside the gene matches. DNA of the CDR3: TGCAGCGTTGGTCAGCGCAGCGGGACCAAAAACATTCAGTACTTC. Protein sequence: CSVGQRSGTKNIQYF.

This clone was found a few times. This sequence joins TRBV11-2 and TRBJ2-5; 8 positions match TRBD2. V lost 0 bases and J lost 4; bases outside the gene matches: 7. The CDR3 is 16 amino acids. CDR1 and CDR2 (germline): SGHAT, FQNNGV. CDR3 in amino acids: CASSLDRRLAGETQYF. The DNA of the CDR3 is TGTGCCAGCAGCTTAGATAGGCGGCTAGCGGGAGAGACCCAGTACTTC.

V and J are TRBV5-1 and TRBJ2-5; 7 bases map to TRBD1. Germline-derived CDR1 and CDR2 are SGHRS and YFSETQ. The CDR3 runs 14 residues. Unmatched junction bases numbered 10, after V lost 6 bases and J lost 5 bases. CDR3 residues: CASTQGISTETQYF. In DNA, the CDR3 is TGCGCCAGCACACAGGGGATTTCCACTGAGACCCAGTACTTC.

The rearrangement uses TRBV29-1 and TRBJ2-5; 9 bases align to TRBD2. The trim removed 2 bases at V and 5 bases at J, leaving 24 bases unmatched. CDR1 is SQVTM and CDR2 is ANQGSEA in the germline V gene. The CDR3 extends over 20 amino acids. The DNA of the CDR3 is TGCAGCGTTGAAAGGGGGTCCGCTAGCGGGACCACGCTAGGATGGGAGACCCAGTACTTC. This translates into CSVERGSASGTTLGWETQYF.

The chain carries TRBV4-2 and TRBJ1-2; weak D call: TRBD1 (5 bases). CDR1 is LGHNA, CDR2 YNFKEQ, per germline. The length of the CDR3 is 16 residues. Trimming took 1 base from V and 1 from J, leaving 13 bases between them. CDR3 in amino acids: CASSQVPARVNYGYTF. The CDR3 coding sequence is TGTGCCAGCAGCCAAGTTCCGGCCAGGGTTAACTATGGCTACACCTTC.

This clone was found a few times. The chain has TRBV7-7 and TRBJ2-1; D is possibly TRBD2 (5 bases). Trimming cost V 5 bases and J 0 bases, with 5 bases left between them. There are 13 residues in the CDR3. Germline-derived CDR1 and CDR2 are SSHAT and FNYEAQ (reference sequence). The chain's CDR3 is CASSRDSYNEQFF. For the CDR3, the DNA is TGTGCCAGCAGCCGGGACTCCTACAATGAGCAGTTCTTC.